Below are 10 T cell receptor beta chains sequenced from a single sample in a study of blood T cell repertoires in COVID-19 (TCRdb year 2020). The method behind the library was the immunoSEQ multiplex PCR assay. In TCRdb, the immuneACCESS table is reduced to in-frame sequences with V and J assigned. These tables do not hold every clone; where another copy was compared, an unresolved V gene accounts for under half, and the others remain unexplained. This sample has 28,000 or so clones in its table, and roughly 90% of those were observed once. The ten top clones hold less than 8% of the sample. The material sequenced was peripheral blood. The receptors were sampled from a man between 60 and 75 years old with COVID-19, enrolled during active disease.

This clone was seen a single time. V usage is TRBV27 and J usage is TRBJ2-2; 9 bases match TRBD2. This CDR3 is built from 16 residues. Germline CDR1 reads MNHEY; CDR2 reads SMNVEV (reference sequence). V lost 3 bases, J lost 4 bases, and 6 bases stayed unmatched. The CDR3 loop reads CASSLRGRVSTGELFF. The CDR3 DNA is TGTGCCAGCAGTTTGCGCGGGAGGGTGTCCACCGGGGAGCTGTTTTTT.

This clone was seen once. The chain carries TRBV28 and TRBJ1-2; maybe TRBD1 (5 bases). Germline V gene data show CDR1 as MDHEN and CDR2 as SYDVKM. There are 14 residues in the CDR3. The germline V and J ends were trimmed by 5 bases and 5 bases, with 15 bases remaining between them. CDR3 bases: TGTGCCAGCAGTCCCACCCCAGACAGATATGGCTACACCTTC. Residues: CASSPTPDRYGYTF.

The chain links TRBV28 to TRBJ2-7, with D maybe TRBD1 (6 bases). Looked up from germline, CDR1 is MDHEN and CDR2 is SYDVKM. This CDR3 spans 14 amino acids. Trimming stripped 7 bases from V and 0 bases from J, with 13 bases between. Here the CDR3 DNA reads TGTGCCAGCAACCCGGACAGTTACTCCTACGAGCAGTACTTC. Its protein product is CASNPDSYSYEQYF.

The chain employs TRBV15 and TRBJ1-4, with D uncertain. CDR3 length: 13 residues. From germline, CDR1 is LNHNV and CDR2 YYDKDF (reference sequence). Trimming removed 5 bases at V and 1 base at J, with 5 bases between. The CDR3 DNA sequence: TGTGCCACCAGCGTCAAAACTAATGAAAAACTGTTTTTT. This sequence encodes CATSVKTNEKLFF.

This sequence joins TRBV27 and TRBJ1-3; perhaps TRBD1 as D (5 bases). Looked up from germline, CDR1 is MNHEY and CDR2 is SMNVEV (reference sequence). V was clipped by 5 bases and J by 3 bases, with 8 bases between them. This CDR3 has 13 amino acids. The CDR3 here is CASSQTVGNTIYF. CDR3 DNA sequence: TGTGCCAGCAGTCAGACAGTTGGAAACACCATATATTTT.

This chain's CDR3 is CAWSESGGPANEQFF. The CDR3 nucleotides are TGTGCCTGGAGTGAGAGTGGCGGGCCGGCCAATGAGCAGTTCTTC. The V gene is TRBV30, the J gene TRBJ2-1; weak D call: TRBD2 (5 bases). Trimming shortened V by 1 base and J by 6 bases, and 16 bases separated the two germline ends. The CDR3 covers 15 residues. Looked up from germline, CDR1 is GTSNPN and CDR2 is SVGIG (reference sequence).

The CDR3 DNA sequence: TGTGCCAGCAGCGGACGACTAGCGGGAGACACAGATACGCAGTATTTT. This encodes CASSGRLAGDTDTQYF. V is TRBV5-6 and J is TRBJ2-3, with TRBD2 matching 12 bases. The V segment lost 4 bases and the J segment 2 bases; nucleotides outside the gene matches: 5. CDR1 and CDR2 from the germline V gene are SGHDT and YYEEEE. The CDR3 length is 16 residues.

The chain uses TRBV4-2 and TRBJ2-6; TRBD2 agrees at 8 bases. The CDR3 extends over 18 amino acids. Per germline, CDR1 LGHNA and CDR2 YNFKEQ. V shed 3 bases, J shed 0 bases, and the junction held 7 bases outside the gene matches. The CDR3, as DNA: TGTGCCAGCAGCCAGACGACTAGCGAAAGCTCTGGGGCCAACGTCCTGACTTTC. Protein product: CASSQTTSESSGANVLTF.

The genes are TRBV7-9 and TRBJ1-3, with D maybe TRBD1 (6 bases). The germline V gene has CDR1 SEHNR and CDR2 FQNEAQ (reference sequence). The length of the CDR3 is 17 residues. V dropped 5 bases and J dropped 1 base, with 18 bases sitting between them. CDR3 sequence: CASSPPSGARSGNTIYF. The DNA of the CDR3 is TGTGCCAGCAGCCCACCCTCAGGGGCTAGATCTGGAAACACCATATATTTT.

The chain combines TRBV9 with TRBJ2-1; TRBD2 might be the D (5 bases). This CDR3 is built from 12 residues. CDR1 SGDLS and CDR2 YYNGEE come from the germline V gene. The V end was cut by 5 bases, the J end by 14 bases, with 17 bases between. CDR3 region: CASSPAEGVEFF. The CDR3 DNA is TGTGCCAGCAGTCCGGCCGAGGGAGTGGAGTTCTTC.